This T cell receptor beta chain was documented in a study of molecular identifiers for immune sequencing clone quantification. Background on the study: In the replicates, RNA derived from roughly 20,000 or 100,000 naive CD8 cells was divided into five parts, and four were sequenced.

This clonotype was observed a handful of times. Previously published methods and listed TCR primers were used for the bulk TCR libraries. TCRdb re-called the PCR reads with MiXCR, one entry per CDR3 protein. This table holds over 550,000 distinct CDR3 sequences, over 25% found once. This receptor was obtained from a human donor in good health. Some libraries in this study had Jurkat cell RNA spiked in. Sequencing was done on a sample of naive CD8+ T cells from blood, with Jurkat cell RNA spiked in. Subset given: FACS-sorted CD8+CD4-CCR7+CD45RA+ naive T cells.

The CDR3 DNA is TGTGCCAGCAGGGAAACAGGGGATTATGAAGCTTTCTTT. This encodes CASRETGDYEAFF. The V gene is TRBV27, the J gene TRBJ1-1; 7 nucleotides line up with TRBD1. Looked up from germline, CDR1 is MNHEY and CDR2 is SMNVEV (reference sequence). The V segment lost 6 bases and the J segment 7 bases; nucleotides outside the gene matches: 8. The CDR3 length is 13 residues.